This T cell receptor beta chain was recovered during a study of T cells in localized non-small cell lung cancer. Regarding the study as a whole: Because sequencing included only one region (of the tumor), heterogeneity remains possible. A median of approximately 50 clones ranked among the top 100 in tumor appeared in adjacent lung. Uninvolved adjacent lung showed the highest T cell clonality, exceeding tumor.

The method was immunoSEQ multiplex PCR; TCRdb's version includes in-frame clones alone and lacks a portion of them. The table shows some 22,000 clones, with over 75% occurring only once. Looked up from germline, CDR1 is MNHEY and CDR2 is SMNVEV (reference sequence). The CDR3 has 13 amino acids. J lost 8 bases, V lost 10 bases, and 6 bases had no gene match. For this clone: Its target is not known.

This clonotype was sampled from a man between 40 and 75 years old with stage II lung adenocarcinoma. The sample was PBMCs, taken before any cancer treatment. The chain carries TRBV27 and TRBJ1-4; 11 bases line up with TRBD1. CDR3 bases: TGTGCCACCGGGACAGGGGGGTCGGAAAAACTGTTTTTT. Translating gives CATGTGGSEKLFF. The whole variable domain, filled in from reference TRBV27 and TRBJ1-4, reads EAQVTQNPRYLITVTGKKLTVTCSQNMNHEYMSWYRQDPGLGLRQIYYSMNVEVTDKGDVPEGYKVSRKEKRNFPLILESPSPNQTSLYFCATGTGGSEKLFFGSGTQLSVL.